These 30 T cell receptor beta chains originate from one sample sequenced in a study of follicular helper T cells after annual influenza vaccination. Produced via immunoSEQ multiplex PCR; TCRdb's table is partial and in-frame only. The table shows a few thousand clones, with roughly 78% occurring only once. Indicated time point: 2015-2016 season, 7 days after influenza vaccination. The sequences come from CXCR5+ CD38- circulating T follicular helper cells from blood, collected 7 days after influenza vaccination. The subset was: circulating Tfh, non-naive CD4+CXCR5+PD-1+ (ICOS+CD38+ or ICOS-CD38-). The receptors shown here come from an adult who received the influenza vaccine.

The chain links TRBV12-5 to TRBJ2-1; 8 bases align to TRBD1. J lost 5 bases, V lost 0 bases, and 6 bases had no gene match. Germline values: CDR1 LGHNT, CDR2 FRNRAP. CDR3 size: 16 residues. As DNA, the CDR3 is TGTGCTAGTGGTTTGGTACAGGGGGTACCCCACAATGAGCAGTTCTTC. It yields the protein CASGLVQGVPHNEQFF.

CDR3: CASSKFLPGQGANQPQHF. In DNA, the CDR3 is TGTGCCAGCAGTAAATTCCTTCCGGGACAGGGAGCGAATCAGCCCCAGCATTTT. The V and J genes are TRBV5-5 and TRBJ1-5; 9 nucleotides match TRBD1. V dropped 5 bases and J dropped 4; count of bases not matched to a gene: 16. CDR3 length equals 18 residues. CDR1 SGHKS and CDR2 YYEKEE come from the germline V gene (reference sequence).

The genes are TRBV6-5 and TRBJ2-7; TRBD2 might be the D (6 bases). The CDR3 covers 15 residues. Germline V gene lookup returns CDR1 MNHEY and CDR2 SVGAGI. Trimming stripped 4 bases from V and 4 bases from J, with 17 bases between. The CDR3 DNA reads TGTGCCAGCAGTTCGCCCGCGGGAATGACATACGAGCAGTACTTC. Its protein product is CASSSPAGMTYEQYF.

The rearrangement joins TRBV9 to TRBJ1-6, with D perhaps matching TRBD1 (5 bases). This CDR3 region has 13 residues. Germline V CDR1 and CDR2: SGDLS, YYNGEE. V lost 1 base and J lost 10, with 9 bases in between. CDR3 residues: CASSVQGGSPLHF. The CDR3 bases are TGTGCCAGCAGCGTACAGGGAGGGTCACCCCTCCACTTT.

This clone has only a few counts. The chain links TRBV5-4 to TRBJ2-7; 10 nucleotides align to TRBD2. This CDR3 contains 16 residues. V lost 0 bases, J lost 1 base, and 4 bases stayed unmatched. Germline-derived CDR1 and CDR2 are SGHNT and YYREEE (reference sequence). The CDR3 bases are TGTGCCAGCAGCTTGGCGGCTAGCGGGAGATCCTACGAGCAGTACTTC. It is translated as CASSLAASGRSYEQYF. The complete variable domain, with remaining parts taken from reference TRBV5-4 and TRBJ2-7, reads ETGVTQSPTHLIKTRGQQVTLRCSSQSGHNTVSWYQQALGQGPQFIFQYYREEENGRGNFPPRFSGLQFPNYSSELNVNALELDDSALYLCASSLAASGRSYEQYFGPGTRLTVT.

This clone was counted only a few times. The chain carries TRBV11-3 and TRBJ1-5, with unresolved D. The CDR3 sequence is 16 residues long. CDR1 and CDR2 from the germline V gene are SGHNT and YENEEA. Trimming removed 1 base from V and 6 bases from J, with 16 bases in between. This CDR3 reads CASSLAADGVGQPQHF. CDR3 bases: TGTGCCAGCAGCTTAGCCGCCGACGGGGTTGGTCAGCCCCAGCATTTT.

This chain joins TRBV4-1 and TRBJ2-4; TRBD2 matches at 7 bases. This CDR3 has 19 residues. Germline CDR1 and CDR2: MGHRA and YSYEKL. The V and J ends lost 0 bases and 0 bases, in that order; junction bases with no gene match: 11. CDR3 nucleotide sequence: TGCGCCAGCAGCCAAGAAGTTGGGGAGGGGATTATAGCCAAAAACATTCAGTACTTC. Translating gives CASSQEVGEGIIAKNIQYF.

The chain's CDR3 is CASSSGGGNQPQHF. CDR3 coding DNA: TGCGCCAGCAGCTCTGGGGGCGGCAATCAGCCCCAGCATTTT. The chain has TRBV5-1 and TRBJ1-5, with D maybe TRBD1 (6 bases). The V end lost 3 bases, the J end lost 2 bases, and 9 bases lay between the germline ends. The CDR3 covers 14 residues. Germline CDR1 SGHRS, CDR2 YFSETQ.

The V gene is TRBV5-5, the J gene TRBJ1-4; 10 nucleotides agree with TRBD1. With V trimmed by 2 bases and J by 8 bases, 6 bases remained unmatched. This CDR3 is 15 amino acids long. In germline, CDR1 is SGHKS, CDR2 YYEKEE (reference sequence). The CDR3 protein is CASSLMGQGTEKLFF. The CDR3 bases are TGTGCCAGCAGCTTAATGGGACAGGGGACGGAAAAACTGTTTTTT.

This chain links TRBV5-4 with TRBJ1-1; D is perhaps TRBD1 (6 bases). Germline V gives CDR1 SGHNT, CDR2 YYREEE (reference sequence). There are 14 residues in the CDR3. The V and J ends lost 0 bases and 0 bases respectively, with 6 bases between them. The CDR3 is CASSLGQVNTEAFF. The CDR3 DNA is TGTGCCAGCAGCTTGGGACAGGTGAACACTGAAGCTTTCTTT.

The chain joins TRBV28 to TRBJ1-1; D gene ambiguous. The V end lost 3 bases, the J end lost 0 bases, and 2 bases lay between the germline ends. The germline CDR1 and CDR2 sequences are MDHEN and SYDVKM. CDR3 length: 12 amino acids. This CDR3 reads CASSLMNTEAFF. CDR3 sequence (DNA): TGTGCCAGCAGTTTGATGAACACTGAAGCTTTCTTT. Supplemented by reference TRBV28 and TRBJ1-1, the full variable domain reads DVKVTQSSRYLVKRTGEKVFLECVQDMDHENMFWYRQDPGLGLRLIYFSYDVKMKEKGDIPEGYSVSREKKERFSLILESASTNQTSMYLCASSLMNTEAFFGQGTRLTVV.

The V call is TRBV7-2, the J call TRBJ1-5; 7 bases are a match to TRBD1. The CDR3 runs to 14 residues. Germline lookup yields CDR1 SGHTA and CDR2 FQGNSA. V shed 3 bases and J 5 bases; nucleotides not matched to a gene: 4. CDR3 loop: CASSFRQGDQPQHF. The CDR3 DNA follows: TGTGCCAGCAGCTTCCGACAGGGCGATCAGCCCCAGCATTTT. Variable domain in full (rest from reference TRBV7-2 and TRBJ1-5): GAGVSQSPSNKVTEKGKDVELRCDPISGHTALYWYRQSLGQGLEFLIYFQGNSAPDKSGLPSDRFSAERTGGSVSTLTIQRTQQEDSAVYLCASSFRQGDQPQHFGDGTRLSIL.

This clone appeared a single time. The V gene is TRBV5-1, the J gene TRBJ1-2; the D gene is possibly TRBD1 (6 bases). There are 14 residues in the CDR3. The germline V gene has CDR1 SGHRS and CDR2 YFSETQ. Between the trimmed V and J ends, which lost 0 bases and 8 bases, there was a span of 14 bases. CDR3 residues: CASSLEGEVDGYTF. In nucleotides, the CDR3 is TGCGCCAGCAGCTTGGAGGGGGAGGTCGACGGCTACACCTTC.

A few counts support this clone. The chain joins TRBV6-6 to TRBJ1-2, with D unclear. This CDR3 has 13 amino acids. Trimming left V 2 bases short and J 8 bases short, with 12 bases between. CDR1 is MNHNY and CDR2 is SVGAGI in the germline V gene (reference sequence). Written as DNA, the CDR3 is TGTGCCAGCAGTTACGAGACATCTTTCGGCTACACCTTC. Translation: CASSYETSFGYTF.

The chain carries TRBV19 and TRBJ1-6; 9 nucleotides agree with TRBD1. In germline, CDR1 is LNHDA, CDR2 SQIVND (reference sequence). Losses at the gene ends were 7 bases for V and 7 bases for J; bases not matched to a gene: 5. The CDR3 totals 14 residues. The CDR3 bases are TGTGCCAGTACCCCGGACAGGGGCAATTCACCCCTCCACTTT. It encodes CASTPDRGNSPLHF.

This chain connects TRBV27 to TRBJ1-1; D perhaps matches TRBD1 (5 bases). V was clipped by 6 bases and J by 4 bases, with 15 bases between them. The CDR3 consists of 14 residues. Germline values: CDR1 MNHEY, CDR2 SMNVEV (reference sequence). CDR3 amino acids: CASRDTWWGTEAFF. The CDR3 nucleotides read TGTGCCAGCAGGGACACCTGGTGGGGCACTGAAGCTTTCTTT.

The chain joins TRBV5-1 to TRBJ2-1; D gene uncertain. Germline-derived CDR1 and CDR2 are SGHRS and YFSETQ. Trimming removed 0 bases at V and 16 bases at J, with 17 bases between. This CDR3 is 13 amino acids long. The CDR3 protein is CASSLDSPASTFF. The CDR3 DNA reads TGCGCCAGCAGCTTGGATTCCCCGGCCTCGACCTTCTTC.

This clone was detected only a few times. This chain uses TRBV30 with TRBJ1-2; no reliable D call. The germline CDR1 and CDR2 sequences are GTSNPN and SVGIG (reference sequence). Trimming shortened V by 0 bases and J by 8 bases, and 13 bases separated the two germline ends. CDR3 length: 13 amino acids. The CDR3 protein is CAWSVSSVWGYTF. Here the CDR3 DNA reads TGTGCCTGGAGTGTATCGAGCGTCTGGGGCTACACCTTC.

This sequence joins TRBV6-1 and TRBJ2-7, with 7 bases lining up with TRBD1. Trimming removed 7 bases from V and 3 bases from J; junction bases left unmatched: 9. Germline assignment: CDR1 MNHNS and CDR2 SASEGT. The CDR3 totals 14 residues. The chain's CDR3 is CASTRGQNLYEQYF. CDR3 nucleotide sequence: TGTGCCAGCACGAGGGGACAGAACCTCTACGAGCAGTACTTC.

The V and J genes are TRBV15 and TRBJ2-7; D is tentatively TRBD1 or TRBD2 (5 bases each). From germline, CDR1 is LNHNV and CDR2 YYDKDF (reference sequence). The germline V and J ends were trimmed by 5 bases and 2 bases, with 13 bases remaining between them. There are 14 residues in the CDR3. CDR3 DNA sequence: TGTGCCACCAGCCACAGGACGGGACCCTACGAGCAGTACTTC. Translated: CATSHRTGPYEQYF. The full variable domain, in which reference TRBV15 and TRBJ2-7 provide the parts outside the CDR3, is DAMVIQNPRYQVTQFGKPVTLSCSQTLNHNVMYWYQQKSSQAPKLLFHYYDKDFNNEADTPDNFQSRRPNTSFCFLDIRSPGLGDTAMYLCATSHRTGPYEQYFGPGTRLTVT.

The chain carries TRBV4-1 and TRBJ2-7; D unclear. V lost 2 bases, J lost 1 base, and 6 bases lay in between. The CDR3 loop spans 13 amino acids. Germline-derived CDR1 and CDR2 are MGHRA and YSYEKL. The CDR3 DNA sequence: TGCGCCAGCAGCCAACTGCCTTCCTACGAGCAGTACTTC. Residues: CASSQLPSYEQYF.

V is TRBV5-1 and J is TRBJ2-1, with 8 bases aligning to TRBD1. The trim removed 0 bases at V and 2 bases at J, leaving 4 bases unmatched. The CDR3 loop spans 16 amino acids. The V gene's germline CDR1 is SGHRS and CDR2 YFSETQ. Written as DNA, the CDR3 is TGCGCCAGCAGCTTGGGGACAGGGATCACCTACAATGAGCAGTTCTTC. Amino acids: CASSLGTGITYNEQFF. Full variable domain (rest looked up from reference TRBV5-1 and TRBJ2-1): KAGVTQTPRYLIKTRGQQVTLSCSPISGHRSVSWYQQTPGQGLQFLFEYFSETQRNKGNFPGRFSGRQFSNSRSEMNVSTLELGDSALYLCASSLGTGITYNEQFFGPGTRLTVL.

This chain uses TRBV7-3 with TRBJ2-3; 10 bases map to TRBD2. Germline V gives CDR1 SGHTA, CDR2 FQGTGA. V gave up 5 bases and J gave up 4 bases; unmatched junction bases: 3. The CDR3 length is 14 residues. CDR3 sequence reads: CASSPTSGADTQYF. The DNA of the CDR3 is TGTGCCAGCAGCCCAACTAGCGGGGCAGATACGCAGTATTTT.

The V and J genes are TRBV2 and TRBJ2-2; 10 bases align to TRBD2. The germline gives CDR1 SNHLY, CDR2 FYNNEI. The V and J ends lost 7 bases and 3 bases, in that order; junction bases with no gene match: 5. The CDR3 sequence is 15 residues long. The CDR3 here is CASKAGGRDTGELFF. CDR3 DNA sequence: TGTGCCAGCAAAGCGGGGGGGCGGGACACCGGGGAGCTGTTTTTT.

This clone came up a few times. The chain recombines TRBV2 with TRBJ2-5; D is ambiguous. Germline CDR1 SNHLY, CDR2 FYNNEI. With 3 bases removed from V and 3 bases from J, the gap between germline ends came to 8 bases. The CDR3 totals 13 residues. CDR3 residues: CASSDGPKETQYF. CDR3 DNA: TGTGCCAGCAGTGACGGACCGAAAGAGACCCAGTACTTC.

The chain is built from TRBV13 and TRBJ2-3; 9 nucleotides agree with TRBD1. Germline trimming cut 3 bases from V and 5 bases from J; bases unmatched to any gene: 6. CDR1 and CDR2 from the germline V gene are PRHDT and FYEKMQ (reference sequence). The CDR3 spans 15 residues. The CDR3 protein is CASSFNRGRLDTQYF. In DNA, the CDR3 is TGTGCCAGCAGCTTCAACAGGGGGCGCTTAGATACGCAGTATTTT. The complete variable domain, with remaining parts taken from reference TRBV13 and TRBJ2-3, reads AAGVIQSPRHLIKEKRETATLKCYPIPRHDTVYWYQQGPGQDPQFLISFYEKMQSDKGSIPDRFSAQQFSDYHSELNMSSLELGDSALYFCASSFNRGRLDTQYFGPGTRLTVL.

This chain uses TRBV7-8 with TRBJ1-1; 7 positions agree with TRBD1. With 5 bases clipped from V and 5 bases from J, the junction kept 11 bases outside the gene matches. The CDR3 covers 15 residues. Germline CDR1 is SGHVS and CDR2 is FQNEAQ. The CDR3 bases are TGTGCCAGCAGCCCCCTAACAGGGGCGGGAACTGAAGCTTTCTTT. Encoded protein: CASSPLTGAGTEAFF. The full variable domain, completed using reference TRBV7-8 and TRBJ1-1, is GAGVSQSPRYKVAKRGQDVALRCDPISGHVSLFWYQQALGQGPEFLTYFQNEAQLDKSGLPSDRFFAERPEGSVSTLKIQRTQQEDSAVYLCASSPLTGAGTEAFFGQGTRLTVV.

The chain joins TRBV11-1 to TRBJ2-1; 8 nucleotides agree with TRBD1. This CDR3 spans 15 amino acids. Germline CDR1 and CDR2: SGHAT and FQDESV (reference sequence). J lost 0 bases, V lost 5 bases, and 3 bases had no gene match. In nucleotides, the CDR3 is TGTGCCAGCAGCCTAGACAGGGGCTCCTACAATGAGCAGTTCTTC. This codes for CASSLDRGSYNEQFF.

The chain recombines TRBV2 with TRBJ2-5; D is unresolved. The CDR3 consists of 15 residues. The germline V gene encodes CDR1 SNHLY and CDR2 FYNNEI. V dropped 4 bases and J dropped 3 bases, with 15 bases sitting between them. The CDR3: CASSALRSNEETQYF. In DNA form, the CDR3 reads TGTGCCAGCAGTGCCCTTAGATCAAACGAAGAGACCCAGTACTTC. Variable domain in full (rest from reference TRBV2 and TRBJ2-5): EPEVTQTPSHQVTQMGQEVILRCVPISNHLYFYWYRQILGQKVEFLVSFYNNEISEKSEIFDDQFSVERPDGSNFTLKIRSTKLEDSAMYFCASSALRSNEETQYFGPGTRLLVL.

The CDR3 coding sequence is TGTGCCAGTAGTATAGCTTCCAGGGTTACCTATGGCTACACCTTC. Translation gives CASSIASRVTYGYTF. This sequence joins TRBV19 and TRBJ1-2; perhaps TRBD1 as D (5 bases). The CDR3 runs 15 residues. V was shortened by 1 base and J by 4 bases, with 13 bases between the two germline ends. Per germline, CDR1 LNHDA and CDR2 SQIVND (reference sequence).